One TCR beta chain is described in this entry. This entry is derived from a study of T cell changes during pregnancy in multiple sclerosis. Assay used: immunoSEQ multiplex PCR; TCRdb lists only in-frame clones, some missing. Among 40,000 to 60,000 clones listed, roughly 94% were seen once. The germline V gene encodes CDR1 GTSNPN and CDR2 SVGIG (reference sequence). After removal of 2 bases from V and 5 bases from J, the junction contained 6 bases not matched to a gene. CDR3 size: 14 residues. The chain carries TRBV30 and TRBJ1-5; TRBD1 matches at 7 bases. Source: CD4+ T cells from peripheral blood mononuclear cells, taken in the third trimester of pregnancy. The TCR was taken from a female donor with multiple sclerosis, enrolled in a pregnancy study. The CDR3 DNA is TGTGCCTGGAGTCATGGGACAGATGATCAGCCCCAGCATTTT. It encodes CAWSHGTDDQPQHF.